The T cell receptor (beta chain) under discussion was sequenced for a study of blood T cell repertoires in COVID-19. For the study at large: Collection of acute and convalescent COVID-19 samples took place in the United States, Italy and Spain. From T cells, B-cell-depleted T cells, or PBMCs came the material, which was cDNA or gDNA.

In the case of this clone: Compared with germline, one end of the junction differs, possibly owing to a read error.

Authors' data handling: How many nucleated cells were present was estimated from reference gene primer amplification. The protocol was immunoSEQ multiplex PCR, while the TCRdb copy is restricted to in-frame clones and leaves out a portion. For V, J and clone size, that table is used; D and trimming come from the DNA. The sample records about 53,000 clones, 85% to 90% being singletons. This CDR3 is built from 12 residues. The sequenced sample consisted of peripheral blood. J is TRBJ1-2 and V is TRBV12-3 or TRBV12-4, with a tentative D call TRBD1 (6 bases). The clonotype comes from a man in his fifties or sixties with acute or convalescent COVID-19. Here the CDR3 reads CASSHGRGSGWF. The CDR3, as DNA: TGTGCCAGCAGCCACGGCAGGGGTTCAGGTTGGTTC.